Listed below are T cell receptor beta chains from one sample, sequenced in a study of CD8+CD57+ T cells in acquired aplastic anemia. TCRdb processed the reads anew with MiXCR; each CDR3 protein has one entry. The table shows some 140,000 distinct CDR3 sequences, with roughly 49% occurring only once. The sample was sorted CD4+, CD8+, or CD8+CD57+ T cells (not recorded which) from PBMCs. These receptor sequences come from a human donor with aplastic anemia. Each CDR3 is given with its conserved first and last residue. Each record gives: D gene, J gene, CDR3 length, V gene, CDR3 protein. D genes are given only for firm matches.

d_call: -
j_call: TRBJ2-5
cdr3_length: 14
v_call: TRBV2
cdr3_aa: CASSEGVRQETQYF

d_call: -
j_call: TRBJ2-3
cdr3_length: 16
v_call: TRBV19
cdr3_aa: CASSFGIGVRTDTQYF

d_call: TRBD2
j_call: TRBJ2-1
cdr3_length: 14
v_call: TRBV25-1
cdr3_aa: CASSAAGAYNEQFF

d_call: TRBD2
j_call: TRBJ2-1
cdr3_length: 16
v_call: TRBV11-1
cdr3_aa: CASSFQRGANYNEQFF

d_call: -
j_call: TRBJ2-5
cdr3_length: 13
v_call: TRBV24-1
cdr3_aa: CATSGGGVETQHF

d_call: TRBD1
j_call: TRBJ2-2
cdr3_length: 14
v_call: TRBV20-1
cdr3_aa: CSANRGGDTGELFF

d_call: -
j_call: TRBJ2-7
cdr3_length: 15
v_call: TRBV7-8
cdr3_aa: CASSHSRVGTYGQYF

d_call: TRBD1
j_call: TRBJ1-2
cdr3_length: 15
v_call: TRBV10-3
cdr3_aa: CAISEGRGHLYGYTF

d_call: -
j_call: TRBJ2-1
cdr3_length: 15
v_call: TRBV20-1
cdr3_aa: CSARVSGTPWDEQFF

d_call: -
j_call: TRBJ1-5
cdr3_length: 15
v_call: TRBV7-8
cdr3_aa: CASSLAWDGNQPQHF

d_call: TRBD1
j_call: TRBJ1-5
cdr3_length: 17
v_call: TRBV15
cdr3_aa: CATSSTGEAYSNQPQHF

d_call: TRBD1
j_call: TRBJ2-7
cdr3_length: 16
v_call: TRBV15
cdr3_aa: CATSTGTASLSYEQYF

d_call: -
j_call: TRBJ2-3
cdr3_length: 16
v_call: TRBV24-1
cdr3_aa: CATSDTQGYDTDTQYF

d_call: -
j_call: TRBJ2-3
cdr3_length: 13
v_call: TRBV20-1
cdr3_aa: CSARTTGPDTQYF

d_call: -
j_call: TRBJ1-3
cdr3_length: 14
v_call: TRBV12-5
cdr3_aa: CASVWDGSGNTIYF

d_call: -
j_call: TRBJ1-2
cdr3_length: 13
v_call: TRBV12-3/TRBV12-4
cdr3_aa: CASSFSRNYGYTF

d_call: TRBD1
j_call: TRBJ2-2
cdr3_length: 14
v_call: TRBV24-1
cdr3_aa: CATNDRANTGELFF

d_call: -
j_call: TRBJ1-1
cdr3_length: 10
v_call: TRBV2
cdr3_aa: CASKGTSGLF

d_call: -
j_call: TRBJ1-5
cdr3_length: 13
v_call: TRBV19
cdr3_aa: CASRKQFNQPQHF

d_call: TRBD1
j_call: TRBJ2-7
cdr3_length: 14
v_call: TRBV2
cdr3_aa: CASSARQGAYEQYF

d_call: TRBD1
j_call: TRBJ1-2
cdr3_length: 15
v_call: TRBV2
cdr3_aa: CASSAGQGGSYGYTF

d_call: TRBD1
j_call: TRBJ1-1
cdr3_length: 16
v_call: TRBV15
cdr3_aa: CATSRGPGQGATEAFF

d_call: TRBD2
j_call: TRBJ2-5
cdr3_length: 18
v_call: TRBV15
cdr3_aa: CATSRGWTSTDSKETQYF